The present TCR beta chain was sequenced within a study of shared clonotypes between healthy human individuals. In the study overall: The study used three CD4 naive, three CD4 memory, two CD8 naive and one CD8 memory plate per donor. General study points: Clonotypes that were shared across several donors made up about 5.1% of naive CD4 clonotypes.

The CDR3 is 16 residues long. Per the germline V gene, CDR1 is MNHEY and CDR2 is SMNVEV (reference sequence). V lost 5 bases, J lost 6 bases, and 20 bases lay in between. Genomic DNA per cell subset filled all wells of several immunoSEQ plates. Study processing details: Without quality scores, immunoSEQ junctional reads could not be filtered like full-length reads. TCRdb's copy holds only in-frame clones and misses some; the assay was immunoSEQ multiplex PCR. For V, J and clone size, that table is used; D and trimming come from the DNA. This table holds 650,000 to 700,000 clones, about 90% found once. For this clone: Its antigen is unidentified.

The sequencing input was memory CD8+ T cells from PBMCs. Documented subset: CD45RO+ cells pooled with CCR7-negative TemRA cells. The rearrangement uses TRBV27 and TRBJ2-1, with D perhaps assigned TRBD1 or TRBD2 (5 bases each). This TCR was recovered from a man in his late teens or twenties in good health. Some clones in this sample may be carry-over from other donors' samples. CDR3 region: CASSGGTAPYSNEQFF. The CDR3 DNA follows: TGTGCCAGCAGTGGTGGGACGGCTCCGTATTCCAATGAGCAGTTCTTC.